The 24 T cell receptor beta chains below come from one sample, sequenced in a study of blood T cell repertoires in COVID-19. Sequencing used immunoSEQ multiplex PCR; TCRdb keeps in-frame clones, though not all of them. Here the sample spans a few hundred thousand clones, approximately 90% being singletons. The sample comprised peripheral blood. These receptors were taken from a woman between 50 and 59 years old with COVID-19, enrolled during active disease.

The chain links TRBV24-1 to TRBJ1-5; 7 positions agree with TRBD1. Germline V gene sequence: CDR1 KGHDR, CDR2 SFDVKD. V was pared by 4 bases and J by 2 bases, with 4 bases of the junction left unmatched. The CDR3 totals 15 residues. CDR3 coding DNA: TGTGCCACCAGTGAACCCGGGACAGGCAATCAGCCCCAGCATTTT. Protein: CATSEPGTGNQPQHF.

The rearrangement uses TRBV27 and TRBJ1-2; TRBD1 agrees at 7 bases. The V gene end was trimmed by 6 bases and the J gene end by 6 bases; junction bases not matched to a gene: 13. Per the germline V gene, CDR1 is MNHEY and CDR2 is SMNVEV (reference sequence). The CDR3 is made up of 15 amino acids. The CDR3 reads CASRLTQTGADGYTF. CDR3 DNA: TGTGCCAGCAGGCTAACACAAACAGGGGCGGATGGCTACACCTTC.

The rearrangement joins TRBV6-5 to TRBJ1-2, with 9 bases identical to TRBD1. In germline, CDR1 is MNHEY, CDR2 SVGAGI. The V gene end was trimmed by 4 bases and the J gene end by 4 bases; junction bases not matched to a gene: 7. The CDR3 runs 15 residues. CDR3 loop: CASSSGTGGFYGYTF. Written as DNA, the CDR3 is TGTGCCAGCAGTTCGGGTACAGGGGGCTTCTATGGCTACACCTTC.

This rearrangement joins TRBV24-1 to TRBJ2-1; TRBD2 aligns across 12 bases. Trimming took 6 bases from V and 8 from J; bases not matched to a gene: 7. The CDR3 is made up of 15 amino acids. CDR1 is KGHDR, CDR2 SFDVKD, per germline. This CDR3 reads CATSISSGRADEQFF. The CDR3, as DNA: TGTGCCACCAGTATATCTAGCGGGAGGGCCGATGAGCAGTTCTTC.

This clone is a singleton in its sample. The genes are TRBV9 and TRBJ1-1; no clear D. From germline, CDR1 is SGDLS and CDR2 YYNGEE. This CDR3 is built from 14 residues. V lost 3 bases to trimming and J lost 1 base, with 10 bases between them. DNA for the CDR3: TGTGCCAGCAGCGCTCAACGGGGGAACACTGAAGCTTTCTTT. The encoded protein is CASSAQRGNTEAFF.

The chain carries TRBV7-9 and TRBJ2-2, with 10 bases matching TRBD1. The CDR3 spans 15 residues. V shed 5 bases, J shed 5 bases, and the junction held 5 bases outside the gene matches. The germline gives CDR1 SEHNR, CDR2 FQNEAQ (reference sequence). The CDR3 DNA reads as TGTGCCAGCAGCCGGGGGACAGGGGAGACCGGGGAGCTGTTTTTT. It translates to CASSRGTGETGELFF.

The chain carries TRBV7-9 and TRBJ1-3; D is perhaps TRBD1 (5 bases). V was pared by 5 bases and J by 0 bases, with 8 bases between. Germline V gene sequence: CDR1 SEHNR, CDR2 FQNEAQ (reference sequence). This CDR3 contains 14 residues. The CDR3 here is CASSPDSSGNTIYF. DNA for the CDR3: TGTGCCAGCAGCCCCGACAGCTCTGGAAACACCATATATTTT.

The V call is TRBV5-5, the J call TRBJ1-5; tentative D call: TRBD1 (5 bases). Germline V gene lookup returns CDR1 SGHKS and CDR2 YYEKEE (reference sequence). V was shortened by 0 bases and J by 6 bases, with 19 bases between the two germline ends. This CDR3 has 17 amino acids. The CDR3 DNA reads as TGTGCCAGCAGCTTGGAGACAGTGCGGAATTTCGGTCAGCCCCAGCATTTT. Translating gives CASSLETVRNFGQPQHF.

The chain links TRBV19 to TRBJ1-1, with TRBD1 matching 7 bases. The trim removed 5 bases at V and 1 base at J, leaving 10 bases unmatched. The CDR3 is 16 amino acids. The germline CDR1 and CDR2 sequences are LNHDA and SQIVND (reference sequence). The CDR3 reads CASSLGTVNKNTEAFF. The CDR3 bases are TGTGCCAGTAGTTTGGGGACAGTCAATAAGAACACTGAAGCTTTCTTT. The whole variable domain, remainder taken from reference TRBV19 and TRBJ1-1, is DGGITQSPKYLFRKEGQNVTLSCEQNLNHDAMYWYRQDPGQGLRLIYYSQIVNDFQKGDIAEGYSVSREKKESFPLTVTSAQKNPTAFYLCASSLGTVNKNTEAFFGQGTRLTVV.

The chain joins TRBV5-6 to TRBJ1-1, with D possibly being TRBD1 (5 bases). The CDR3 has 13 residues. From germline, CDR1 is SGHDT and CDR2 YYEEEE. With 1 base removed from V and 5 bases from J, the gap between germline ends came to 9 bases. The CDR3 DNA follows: TGTGCCAGCAGCTTGCTAGGGGTGACTGAAGCTTTCTTT. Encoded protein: CASSLLGVTEAFF.

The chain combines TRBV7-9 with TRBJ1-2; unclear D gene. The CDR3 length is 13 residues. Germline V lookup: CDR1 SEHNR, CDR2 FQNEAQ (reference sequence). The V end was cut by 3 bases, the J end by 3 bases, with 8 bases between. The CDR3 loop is CASSFQIHYGYTF. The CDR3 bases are TGTGCCAGCAGCTTTCAAATTCACTATGGCTACACCTTC.

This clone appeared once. The CDR3 reads CSAETGSYGYTF. The CDR3 DNA reads as TGCAGCGCAGAGACAGGTAGCTATGGCTACACCTTC. V and J are TRBV29-1 and TRBJ1-2; tentatively, D is TRBD1 (6 bases). CDR1 is SQVTM and CDR2 is ANQGSEA in the germline V gene. The CDR3 covers 12 residues. Trimming stripped 7 bases from V and 4 bases from J, with 13 bases between. The full variable domain, with the rest looked up from reference TRBV29-1 and TRBJ1-2, is SAVISQKPSRDICQRGTSLTIQCQVDSQVTMMFWYRQQPGQSLTLIATANQGSEATYESGFVIDKFPISRPNLTFSTLTVSNMSPEDSSIYLCSAETGSYGYTFGSGTRLTVV.

The CDR3 bases are TGTGCCAGCAGCCAAGATCGGGCAGTGGGGCTCCACGAGCAGTACTTC. It is translated as CASSQDRAVGLHEQYF. The chain combines TRBV14 with TRBJ2-7; TRBD1 is a possible D gene (5 bases). The CDR3 has 16 amino acids. Deletions cut 0 bases from V and 5 bases from J, with 17 bases between. Germline values: CDR1 SGHDN, CDR2 FVKESK. The entire variable domain, with the rest obtained from reference TRBV14 and TRBJ2-7, is as follows: EAGVTQFPSHSVIEKGQTVTLRCDPISGHDNLYWYRRVMGKEIKFLLHFVKESKQDESGMPNNRFLAERTGGTYSTLKVQPAELEDSGVYFCASSQDRAVGLHEQYFGPGTRLTVT.

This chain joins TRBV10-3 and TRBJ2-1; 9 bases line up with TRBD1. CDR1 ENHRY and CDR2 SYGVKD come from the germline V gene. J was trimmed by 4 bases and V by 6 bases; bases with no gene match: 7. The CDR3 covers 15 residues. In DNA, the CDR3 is TGTGCCATCAGGAAGGGACAGGGTGGGTACAATGAGCAGTTCTTC. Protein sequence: CAIRKGQGGYNEQFF.

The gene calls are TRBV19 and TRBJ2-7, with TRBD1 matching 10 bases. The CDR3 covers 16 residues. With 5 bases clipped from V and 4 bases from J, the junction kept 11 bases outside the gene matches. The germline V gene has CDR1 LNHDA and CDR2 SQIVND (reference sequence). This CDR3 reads CASSLLYGTGDYEQYF. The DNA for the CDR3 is TGTGCCAGTAGTCTACTTTACGGGACAGGGGATTACGAGCAGTACTTC.

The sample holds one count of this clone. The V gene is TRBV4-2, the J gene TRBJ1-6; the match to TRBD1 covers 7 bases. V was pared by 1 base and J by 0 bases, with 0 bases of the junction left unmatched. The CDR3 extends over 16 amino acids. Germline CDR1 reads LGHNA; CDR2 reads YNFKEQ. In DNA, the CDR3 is TGTGCCAGCAGCCAAGGGGACAGCTCCTATAATTCACCCCTCCACTTT. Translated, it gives CASSQGDSSYNSPLHF.

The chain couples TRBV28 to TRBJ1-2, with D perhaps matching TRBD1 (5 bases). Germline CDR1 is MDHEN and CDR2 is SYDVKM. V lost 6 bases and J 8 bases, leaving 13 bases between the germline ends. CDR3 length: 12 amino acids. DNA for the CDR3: TGTGCCAGCAGCTCAGGGTCACAGGGCTACACCTTC. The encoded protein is CASSSGSQGYTF.

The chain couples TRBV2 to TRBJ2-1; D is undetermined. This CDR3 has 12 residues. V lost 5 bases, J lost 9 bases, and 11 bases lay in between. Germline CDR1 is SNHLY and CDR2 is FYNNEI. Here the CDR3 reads CASSYHELEQFF. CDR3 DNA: TGTGCCAGCAGTTATCACGAGCTTGAGCAGTTCTTC.

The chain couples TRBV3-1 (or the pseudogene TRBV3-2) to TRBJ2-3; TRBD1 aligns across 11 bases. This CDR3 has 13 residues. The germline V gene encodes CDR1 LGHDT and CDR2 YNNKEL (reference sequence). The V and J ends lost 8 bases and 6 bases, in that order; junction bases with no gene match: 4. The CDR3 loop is CASAGQGADTQYF. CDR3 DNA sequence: TGTGCCAGCGCCGGACAGGGGGCGGATACGCAGTATTTT.

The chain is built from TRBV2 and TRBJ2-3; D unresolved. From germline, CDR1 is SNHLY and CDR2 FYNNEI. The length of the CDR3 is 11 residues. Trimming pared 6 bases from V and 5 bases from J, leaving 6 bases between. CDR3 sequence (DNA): TGTGCCAGCAGCGTGTTAGATACGCAGTATTTT. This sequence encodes CASSVLDTQYF.

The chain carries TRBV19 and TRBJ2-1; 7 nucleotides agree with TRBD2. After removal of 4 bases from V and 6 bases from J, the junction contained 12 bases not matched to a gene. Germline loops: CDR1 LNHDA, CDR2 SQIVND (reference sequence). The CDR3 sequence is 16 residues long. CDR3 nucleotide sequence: TGTGCCAGTAGTACCAGACTGGGAGCGGGGCTCAATGAGCAGTTCTTC. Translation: CASSTRLGAGLNEQFF.

The CDR3 loop reads CASSPNAYTEAFF. The CDR3 nucleotides read TGTGCCAGCAGCCCGAACGCGTACACTGAAGCTTTCTTT. V is TRBV5-6 and J is TRBJ1-1; no firm D call. The CDR3 covers 13 residues. Trimming took off 4 bases at V and 3 bases at J, with 10 bases between the two ends. CDR1 is SGHDT, CDR2 YYEEEE, per germline.

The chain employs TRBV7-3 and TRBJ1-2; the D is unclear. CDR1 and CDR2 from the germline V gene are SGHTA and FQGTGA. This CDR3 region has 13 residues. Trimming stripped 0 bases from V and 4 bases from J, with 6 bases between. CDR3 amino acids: CASSLTFGYGYTF. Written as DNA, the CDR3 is TGTGCCAGCAGCTTAACGTTCGGCTATGGCTACACCTTC.

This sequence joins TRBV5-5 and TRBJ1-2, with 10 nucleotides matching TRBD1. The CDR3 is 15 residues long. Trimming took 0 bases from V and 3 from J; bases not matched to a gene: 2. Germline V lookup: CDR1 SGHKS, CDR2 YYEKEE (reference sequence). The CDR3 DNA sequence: TGTGCCAGCAGCTTGGGACAGGGGGCTCACTATGGCTACACCTTC. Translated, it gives CASSLGQGAHYGYTF.